These T cell receptor beta chains were read from a single sample in a study of early T cells in non-severe SARS-CoV-2 infection. TCRdb recomputed calls from the 5' RACE reads with MiXCR, one row per CDR3 protein. The sample lists 75,000 to 100,000 distinct CDR3 sequences; approximately 14% were seen once. The sequenced material came from whole blood. These receptors were collected from an adult who was a healthcare worker with PCR-confirmed SARS-CoV-2 infection or an uninfected control (not recorded which). The CDR3 runs from the conserved cysteine through the conserved F or W. Fields, in order: D gene, J gene, clone size, V gene, CDR3 protein, CDR3 DNA. The D gene is left open where the match is weak. Clone size is given for some rows only: seen once, a few or many times, or a class if the clone is expanded.

TRBD2 TRBJ2-3 - TRBV7-6 CASSASGQNTDTQYF TGTGCCAGCAGCGCTAGCGGCCAAAACACAGATACGCAGTATTTT
TRBD1 TRBJ2-5 few TRBV3-1 CASSPPGQGSETQYF TGTGCCAGCAGCCCGCCGGGACAGGGGTCCGAGACCCAGTACTTC
TRBD2 TRBJ2-2 few TRBV2 CASTLLSGAGGNTGELFF TGTGCCAGTACCCTTCTTAGTGGAGCGGGGGGGAACACCGGGGAGCTGTTTTTT
- TRBJ2-6 - TRBV6-5 CASSWEKPGANVLTF TGTGCCAGCAGTTGGGAGAAGCCGGGGGCCAACGTCCTGACTTTC
- TRBJ2-1 few TRBV10-2 CASSRDAPPSEQFF TGCGCCAGCAGTAGAGATGCTCCCCCAAGTGAGCAGTTCTTC
- TRBJ2-5 - TRBV14 CASSRWGETQYF TGTGCCAGCAGTCGGTGGGGCGAGACCCAGTACTTC
- TRBJ1-1 many TRBV15 CATSRDRFRGRGEAFF TGTGCCACCAGCAGAGATAGGTTTCGGGGGAGAGGAGAAGCTTTCTTT
- TRBJ2-1 many TRBV20-1 CSASDRGLGSYNEQFF TGCAGTGCTAGCGATAGGGGGTTAGGCTCCTACAATGAGCAGTTCTTC
TRBD1 TRBJ2-2 few TRBV24-1 CATSGTEGQGSNTGELFF TGTGCCACCAGTGGGACAGAGGGACAGGGGTCGAACACCGGGGAGCTGTTTTTT
- TRBJ1-4 few TRBV4-1 CASSQGGTSEKLFF TGCGCCAGCAGCCAAGGTGGGACGAGTGAAAAACTGTTTTTT
TRBD2 TRBJ2-5 - TRBV4-1 CASSQEPSGLAGGRETQYF TGCGCCAGCAGCCAAGAACCCTCGGGACTAGCGGGGGGGCGAGAGACCCAGTACTTC
- TRBJ1-5 few TRBV20-1 CSARDSTGDYSNQPQHF TGCAGTGCTAGAGACAGCACCGGAGACTATAGCAATCAGCCCCAGCATTTT
- TRBJ1-2 many TRBV2 CASSEPRRGGYGYTF TGTGCCAGCAGTGAACCCCGGAGGGGAGGCTATGGCTACACCTTC
TRBD2 TRBJ2-4 few TRBV12-3/TRBV12-4 CASRGGENKNIQYF TGTGCCAGCAGGGGAGGGGAGAACAAAAACATTCAGTACTTC
- TRBJ1-2 few TRBV25-1 CASRRQGANYGYTF TGTGCCAGCCGGAGGCAGGGAGCTAACTATGGCTACACCTTC
- TRBJ1-2 - TRBV7-9 CASSPGQTNYGYTF TGTGCCAGCAGTCCCGGACAGACTAACTATGGCTACACCTTC
- TRBJ1-2 - TRBV12-3/TRBV12-4 CAILSSLGRANYGYTF TGTGCCATCCTATCCAGCCTGGGACGCGCTAACTATGGCTACACCTTC
- TRBJ1-1 - TRBV7-9 CASSTKGGNTEAFF TGTGCCAGCAGCACGAAAGGAGGTAACACTGAAGCTTTCTTT
- TRBJ1-5 few TRBV7-9 CASRKEGAGNQPQHF TGTGCCAGCAGGAAAGAAGGGGCTGGGAATCAGCCCCAGCATTTT
- TRBJ2-1 few TRBV20-1 CSGQTGGGYNEQFF TGCAGTGGACAAACAGGGGGGGGATACAATGAGCAGTTCTTC
TRBD2 TRBJ2-1 - TRBV12-3/TRBV12-4 CASSSGGNYNEQFF TGTGCCAGCAGTTCGGGGGGGAATTACAATGAGCAGTTCTTC
TRBD2 TRBJ2-5 - TRBV3-1 CASSHSGGVQETQYF TGTGCCAGCAGCCACAGCGGGGGGGTCCAAGAGACCCAGTACTTC
- TRBJ1-1 few TRBV20-1 CSARVGPSLTEAFF TGCAGTGCTAGAGTAGGCCCTTCGCTCACTGAAGCTTTCTTT
- TRBJ1-2 - TRBV20-1 CSARVAGGPGNGYTF TGCAGTGCTAGGGTCGCGGGGGGACCAGGGAATGGCTACACCTTC
TRBD1 TRBJ1-2 many TRBV4-1 CASRSSGQGGGYTF TGCGCCAGCAGATCAAGTGGACAGGGCGGAGGCTACACCTTC
- TRBJ2-2 few TRBV11-3 CASSDSPTGDTGELFF TGTGCCAGCAGCGACAGTCCGACAGGAGACACCGGGGAGCTGTTTTTT
- TRBJ1-2 - TRBV2 CASSGEVPGNYGYTF TGTGCCAGCAGTGGCGAGGTGCCAGGGAACTATGGCTACACCTTC
- TRBJ2-1 - TRBV6-5 CASSPRLGSSYNEQFF TGTGCCAGCAGTCCCCGTCTGGGGAGCTCCTACAATGAGCAGTTCTTC
- TRBJ1-1 - TRBV5-4 CASGTDPNTEAFF TGTGCCAGCGGTACGGACCCAAACACTGAAGCTTTCTTT
- TRBJ2-5 - TRBV3-1 CASSQGAKPLF TGTGCCAGCAGCCAAGGTGCCAAACCCTTGTTC
TRBD1 TRBJ1-5 many TRBV7-9 CASSPGTARNQPQHF TGTGCCAGCAGTCCCGGGACAGCTCGCAATCAGCCCCAGCATTTT
- TRBJ2-5 - TRBV7-2 CASSLTGRQETQYF TGTGCCAGCAGCTTAACTGGACGCCAAGAGACCCAGTACTTC